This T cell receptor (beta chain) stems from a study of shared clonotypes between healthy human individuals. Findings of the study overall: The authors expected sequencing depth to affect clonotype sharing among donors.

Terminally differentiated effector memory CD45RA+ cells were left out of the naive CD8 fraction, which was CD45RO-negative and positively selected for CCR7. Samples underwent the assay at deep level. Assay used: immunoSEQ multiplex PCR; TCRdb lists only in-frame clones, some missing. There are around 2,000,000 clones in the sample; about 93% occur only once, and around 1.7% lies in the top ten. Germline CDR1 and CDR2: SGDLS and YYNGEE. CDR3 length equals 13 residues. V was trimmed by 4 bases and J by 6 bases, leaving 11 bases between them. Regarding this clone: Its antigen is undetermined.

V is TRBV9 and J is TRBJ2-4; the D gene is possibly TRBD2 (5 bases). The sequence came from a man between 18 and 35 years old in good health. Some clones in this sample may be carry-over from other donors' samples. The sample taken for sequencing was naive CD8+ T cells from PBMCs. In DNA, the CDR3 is TGTGCCAGCAGCCCTCCCGGGATAAACATTCAGTACTTC. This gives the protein CASSPPGINIQYF.